This T cell receptor (beta chain) is drawn from a study of monozygotic twins with inflammatory bowel disease. Study observations and caveats: Clonotypes shared with others were fewer in IBD patients than in healthy twins, especially with disease activity.

On this clonotype: Its cognate antigen is unknown.

Each sample's cDNA came from eight separate reactions. For each CDR3 protein, TCRdb gives one entry from its re-call of the 5' RACE reads, without DNA. Seen in this sample are 150,000 to 200,000 distinct CDR3 sequences; the ten most common clones hold roughly 7%. Blood was drawn at 2.5 ml per donor. Blood samples, whole and unsorted for T cells, yielded the isolated total RNA. This CDR3 has 14 amino acids. Germline lookup yields CDR1 GTSNPN and CDR2 SVGIG (reference sequence). This rearrangement joins TRBV30 to TRBJ2-6. This sequence was found in a human donor with ulcerative colitis or Crohn's disease, or a healthy co-twin of an affected twin (not recorded which). Sequencing was performed on blood. The CDR3 here is CAWSVAAGANVLTF.